Listed below are T cell receptor beta chains from one sample, sequenced in a study of blood T cell repertoires in COVID-19. Measured with immunoSEQ multiplex PCR; TCRdb has only the in-frame clones, and not every one. Of about 170,000 clones detected, around 90% appear once; the ten largest clones hold about 5.3%. Sequencing was performed on peripheral blood. These TCRs come from a man aged 18 to 29 with COVID-19, enrolled during active disease. The CDR3 runs from the conserved cysteine through the conserved F or W. The D gene is left open where the match is weak. Expanded clones get a size class; other rows say once, few or many, or leave the size out.

V	J	size	D	CDR3	DNA
TRBV6-6	TRBJ1-4	-	-	CASRREGSNEKLLF	TGTGCCAGCAGGAGGGAGGGGTCTAATGAAAAACTGCTTTTT
TRBV20-1	TRBJ2-7	once	-	CSASEDDRIHEQYF	TGCAGTGCTAGTGAGGACGACAGGATCCACGAGCAGTACTTC
TRBV5-6	TRBJ1-6	-	-	CASSQHQGWQNSPLHF	TGTGCCAGCAGTCAACATCAGGGGTGGCAGAATTCACCCCTCCACTTT
TRBV7-2	TRBJ2-3	-	-	CASSYGRGTDTQYF	TGTGCCAGCAGCTACGGCAGGGGCACAGATACGCAGTATTTT
TRBV16	TRBJ2-7	once	-	CASSQTGYEQYF	TGTGCCAGCAGCCAAACGGGCTACGAGCAGTACTTC
TRBV25-1	TRBJ1-6	few	-	CASSPGPFDSPLHF	TGTGCCAGCAGTCCAGGTCCTTTTGATTCACCCCTCCACTTT
TRBV7-9	TRBJ2-7	few	-	CASSLENPADEQYF	TGTGCCAGCAGCTTAGAGAACCCAGCGGACGAGCAGTACTTC
TRBV5-1	TRBJ2-7	few	-	CASSLLTGAYEQYF	TGCGCCAGCAGCTTGCTGACGGGAGCCTACGAGCAGTACTTC
TRBV11-1	TRBJ2-5	-	-	CASSFNLRGQETQYF	TGTGCCAGCAGCTTCAACCTAAGGGGGCAAGAGACCCAGTACTTC
TRBV9	TRBJ2-1	-	-	CASSSPGVYNEQFF	TGTGCCAGCAGCTCCCCGGGAGTATACAATGAGCAGTTCTTC
TRBV11-2	TRBJ2-7	-	-	CASSLGGASSYEQYF	TGTGCCAGCAGCTTAGGTGGGGCAAGCTCCTACGAGCAGTACTTC
TRBV6-5	TRBJ1-4	-	TRBD1	CASSSIQGGAEKLLF	TGTGCCAGCAGTTCGATACAGGGGGGGGCTGAAAAACTGCTTTTT
TRBV4-1	TRBJ1-1	once	-	CASSVPGLNTEAFF	TGCGCCAGCAGCGTCCCGGGACTCAACACTGAAGCTTTCTTT
TRBV9	TRBJ1-1	-	-	CASSRDSTEAFF	TGTGCCAGCAGCAGGGACTCCACTGAAGCTTTCTTT
TRBV5-5	TRBJ2-2	-	-	CASSELPGLVNTGELFF	TGTGCCAGCAGCGAACTCCCGGGACTTGTCAACACCGGGGAGCTGTTTTTT
TRBV23-1	TRBJ1-2	-	-	CASSQSRSYGYTF	TGCGCCAGCAGTCAATCCCGGTCCTATGGCTACACCTTC
TRBV6-5	TRBJ2-2	-	-	CASRETGGTGELFF	TGTGCCAGCAGAGAGACAGGCGGGACCGGGGAGCTGTTTTTT
TRBV28	TRBJ2-1	-	-	CASSFRQKTPNEQFF	TGTGCCAGCAGTTTCAGGCAGAAAACCCCCAATGAGCAGTTCTTC
TRBV6-5	TRBJ2-3	-	-	CASSQGTDTQYF	TGTGCCAGCAGTCAGGGAACAGATACGCAGTATTTT
TRBV6-6	TRBJ2-3	-	TRBD2	CASSPTSGRASTDTQYF	TGTGCCAGCAGTCCCACTAGCGGGAGGGCGAGCACAGATACGCAGTATTTT
TRBV2	TRBJ2-1	-	TRBD2	CASRWLAGYNEQFF	TGTGCCAGCAGATGGCTAGCGGGTTACAATGAGCAGTTCTTC
TRBV7-9	TRBJ2-7	-	TRBD2	CASSLDPSTSGRREQYF	TGTGCCAGCAGCTTAGACCCCTCGACTAGCGGGAGGCGTGAGCAGTACTTC
TRBV27	TRBJ2-7	-	TRBD2	CASRELAGGSYEQYF	TGTGCCAGCAGGGAACTAGCGGGAGGCTCCTACGAGCAGTACTTC
TRBV28	TRBJ2-1	-	TRBD2	CASSLRLTSGRNEQFF	TGTGCCAGCAGTCTGCGGCTGACTAGCGGGAGGAATGAGCAGTTCTTC
TRBV5-5	TRBJ2-6	-	-	CASSFPLASLPSGANVLTF	TGTGCCAGCAGCTTTCCTTTAGCCAGTTTACCCTCTGGGGCCAACGTCCTGACTTTC
TRBV12-3/TRBV12-4	TRBJ2-1	-	TRBD1	CASSLRQGDEQFF	TGTGCCAGCAGTTTGAGACAGGGGGATGAGCAGTTCTTC
TRBV5-4	TRBJ1-4	-	-	CASSLSGTNEKLFF	TGTGCCAGCAGCTTGTCGGGAACTAATGAAAAACTGTTTTTT
TRBV28	TRBJ1-5	-	-	CASSPLQQSNQPQHF	TGTGCCAGCAGTCCCCTGCAACAGTCCAATCAGCCCCAGCATTTT
TRBV9	TRBJ2-5	-	TRBD2	CASSALAGERETQYF	TGTGCCAGCAGCGCTTTAGCGGGAGAGAGGGAGACCCAGTACTTC
TRBV11-2	TRBJ2-2	few	-	CASSLVQGRGTGELFF	TGTGCCAGCAGCTTAGTACAGGGTCGGGGAACCGGGGAGCTGTTTTTT
TRBV28	TRBJ1-4	-	-	CASGAVPNEKLLF	TGTGCCTCGGGAGCCGTTCCTAATGAAAAACTGCTTTTT
TRBV28	TRBJ2-1	few	TRBD2	CASTQREEQFF	TGTGCCAGCACACAGCGGGAGGAGCAGTTCTTC
TRBV5-1	TRBJ1-3	-	-	CASSLEAVGNTIYF	TGCGCCAGCAGCTTGGAAGCTGTTGGAAACACCATATATTTT
TRBV6-5	TRBJ2-7	-	TRBD2	CASSGLAGSYEQYF	TGTGCCAGCAGCGGACTAGCGGGATCCTACGAGCAGTACTTC
TRBV5-6	TRBJ1-1	-	-	CASSPIITGNTEAFF	TGTGCCAGCAGCCCAATTATTACGGGGAACACTGAAGCTTTCTTT
TRBV25-1	TRBJ2-1	once	-	CASSDLLGEQFF	TGTGCCAGCAGTGACCTCCTCGGTGAGCAGTTCTTC
TRBV15	TRBJ1-5	-	-	CATSERGLGQPQHF	TGTGCCACCAGCGAGAGAGGGCTCGGCCAGCCCCAGCATTTT
TRBV18	TRBJ1-1	-	TRBD1	CASSPGQGQVNTEAFF	TGTGCCAGCTCACCGGGACAGGGGCAGGTGAACACTGAAGCTTTCTTT
TRBV7-9	TRBJ2-7	-	TRBD2	CASSLALAGVDEQYF	TGTGCCAGCAGCTTAGCGCTAGCGGGAGTCGACGAGCAGTACTTC
TRBV19	TRBJ2-7	-	TRBD2	CASSTSGASYEQYF	TGTGCCAGTAGTACTAGCGGGGCTTCCTACGAGCAGTACTTC
TRBV19	TRBJ1-5	-	TRBD1	CASSPRTGNVGRSNQPQHF	TGTGCCAGTAGTCCCAGGACAGGGAATGTAGGAAGGAGCAATCAGCCCCAGCATTTT
TRBV9	TRBJ2-1	-	-	CASSVAVATHYNEQFF	TGTGCCAGCAGCGTAGCAGTCGCAACCCATTACAATGAGCAGTTCTTC
TRBV9	TRBJ1-1	-	-	CASSEILQGNTEAFF	TGTGCCAGCAGCGAAATCCTACAGGGGAACACTGAAGCTTTCTTT
TRBV15	TRBJ1-6	-	-	CATSSPNSPLHF	TGTGCCACCAGCAGCCCGAATTCACCCCTCCACTTT
TRBV7-2	TRBJ2-2	-	-	CASSLLTGELFF	TGTGCCAGCAGCTTACTCACCGGGGAGCTGTTTTTT
TRBV9	TRBJ1-3	-	TRBD1	CASSVGTGGGNTIYF	TGTGCCAGCAGCGTCGGGACAGGCGGTGGAAACACCATATATTTT
TRBV7-9	TRBJ2-3	-	-	CASSDGSARTDTQYF	TGTGCCAGCAGTGATGGGAGTGCCCGCACAGATACGCAGTATTTT
TRBV4-3	TRBJ1-1	few	-	CASSQNTWLEDMNTEAFF	TGCGCCAGCAGCCAAAATACTTGGCTCGAGGACATGAACACTGAAGCTTTCTTT
TRBV10-3	TRBJ2-7	-	TRBD1	CAISESLRDSAYEQYF	TGTGCCATCAGTGAGTCTCTCCGGGACAGTGCCTACGAGCAGTACTTC
TRBV6-5	TRBJ1-4	-	TRBD1	CASIKNRGSDEKLLF	TGTGCCAGCATCAAAAACAGGGGCTCAGATGAAAAACTGCTTTTT
TRBV6-5	TRBJ1-5	once	-	CASSGQINQPQHF	TGTGCCAGCAGCGGACAAATCAATCAGCCCCAGCATTTT
TRBV7-8	TRBJ1-4	-	TRBD1	CASSLKGRGLPTNEKLLF	TGTGCCAGCAGCTTAAAAGGCAGGGGGCTTCCAACTAATGAAAAACTGCTTTTT
TRBV7-7	TRBJ1-1	-	TRBD1	CASSLAGTGNTEAFF	TGTGCCAGCAGCCTAGCCGGGACAGGGAACACTGAAGCTTTCTTT
TRBV2	TRBJ1-2	-	-	CASSELTNYGYTF	TGTGCCAGCAGTGAGTTAACTAACTATGGCTACACCTTC
TRBV5-5	TRBJ2-1	-	TRBD1	CASSSGTGFYNEQFF	TGTGCCAGCAGCTCGGGGACAGGGTTCTACAATGAGCAGTTCTTC
TRBV6-5	TRBJ1-1	-	-	CASSDGANTEAFF	TGTGCCAGCAGCGACGGAGCTAACACTGAAGCTTTCTTT
TRBV7-9	TRBJ2-5	-	-	CAITSGETQYF	TGTGCCATCACATCGGGGGAGACCCAGTACTTC
TRBV3-1/TRBV3-2	TRBJ2-7	-	-	CASSRDSLSYEQYF	TGTGCCAGCAGCCGGGACTCACTCTCCTACGAGCAGTACTTC
TRBV11-2	TRBJ2-7	-	TRBD2	CASSLDHIQGGLYEQYF	TGTGCCAGCAGCTTAGATCATATCCAGGGAGGGCTATACGAGCAGTACTTC
TRBV6-2/TRBV6-3	TRBJ1-5	-	TRBD1	CASSSPKTGKIDQPQHF	TGTGCCAGCAGTTCCCCCAAGACAGGGAAGATCGATCAGCCCCAGCATTTT